The 31 T cell receptor beta chains given below trace back to one sample, sequenced in a study of blood T cell repertoires in COVID-19. Produced via immunoSEQ multiplex PCR; TCRdb's table is partial and in-frame only. Altogether approximately 500,000 clones are present, about 88% being singletons, with the ten largest covering 0.8% to 0.9%. Source material: peripheral blood. The receptors come from a man aged 18-30 years with COVID-19, enrolled during active disease.

The chain is built from TRBV11-2 and TRBJ2-1; 9 nucleotides align to TRBD2. The V and J ends lost 3 bases and 8 bases, in that order; junction bases with no gene match: 5. CDR1 and CDR2 (germline): SGHAT, FQNNGV. This CDR3 is built from 14 residues. DNA of the CDR3: TGTGCCAGCAGCTTGAGCGGGGGGTCGGATGAGCAGTTCTTC. Translation: CASSLSGGSDEQFF.

The genes are TRBV12-3 or TRBV12-4 and TRBJ2-2, with D hard to call. The length of the CDR3 is 13 residues. V dropped 7 bases and J dropped 1 base, with 7 bases sitting between them. The CDR3 nucleotides are TGTGCCAGCAAGAACATGAACACCGGGGAGCTGTTTTTT. Translating gives CASKNMNTGELFF.

This chain joins TRBV10-1 and TRBJ2-2; unclear D gene. CDR1 WNHNN and CDR2 SYGVQD come from the germline V gene (reference sequence). Trimming left V 0 bases short and J 4 bases short, with 9 bases between. The CDR3 has 15 residues. CDR3 in DNA: TGCGCCAGCAGTGAGTCGAACAGCTTCACCGGGGAGCTGTTTTTT. This encodes CASSESNSFTGELFF.

The chain recombines TRBV18 with TRBJ2-1; 8 bases align to TRBD2. This CDR3 spans 12 amino acids. V was pared by 3 bases and J by 16 bases, with 8 bases of the junction left unmatched. The germline gives CDR1 KGHSH, CDR2 LQKENI. CDR3 amino acids: CASSPNWTSTFF. Written as DNA, the CDR3 is TGTGCCAGCTCACCCAATTGGACTAGCACCTTCTTC.

V is TRBV5-1 and J is TRBJ1-1; the D is unclear. The germline gives CDR1 SGHRS, CDR2 YFSETQ. V was trimmed by 6 bases and J by 0 bases, leaving 12 bases between them. The CDR3 is made up of 14 amino acids. The CDR3 region has the DNA TGCGCCAGCACCCTAGGAAGCATGAACACTGAAGCTTTCTTT. Translating it yields CASTLGSMNTEAFF.

The chain recombines TRBV29-1 with TRBJ2-2, with TRBD2 as a possible D gene (7 bases). V lost 4 bases to trimming and J lost 8 bases, with 17 bases between them. Germline CDR1 reads SQVTM; CDR2 reads ANQGSEA. The CDR3 has 14 amino acids. The chain's CDR3 is CSVGSSGGQGELFF. CDR3 sequence (DNA): TGCAGCGTTGGATCCTCCGGGGGGCAAGGGGAGCTGTTTTTT.

The CDR3 DNA is TGTGCCATCAGTTTACAGGGAGCCCAGCCCCAGCATTTT. This encodes CAISLQGAQPQHF. The J gene is TRBJ1-5, the V gene TRBV10-3, with D perhaps matching TRBD1 (6 bases). Trimming left V 5 bases short and J 7 bases short, with 12 bases between. This CDR3 region has 13 residues. CDR1 and CDR2 (germline): ENHRY, SYGVKD.

There are a few counts of this clone. The CDR3: CATGLAPSGANVLTF. The CDR3 bases are TGTGCCACGGGACTCGCACCCTCTGGGGCCAACGTCCTGACTTTC. The rearrangement joins TRBV6-4 to TRBJ2-6, with D possibly being TRBD2 (6 bases). The V gene's germline CDR1 is MRHNA and CDR2 SNTAGT. Trimming took off 10 bases at V and 0 bases at J, with 13 bases between the two ends. The CDR3 covers 15 residues.

The V gene is TRBV5-4, the J gene TRBJ2-5; D is possibly TRBD1 (5 bases). This CDR3 is 13 amino acids long. Trimming took 4 bases from V and 1 from J, leaving 8 bases between them. Per germline, CDR1 SGHNT and CDR2 YYREEE (reference sequence). The DNA of the CDR3 is TGTGCCAGCAGCACGACAGCCCAAGAGACCCAGTACTTC. This translates into CASSTTAQETQYF.

The gene calls are TRBV10-3 and TRBJ2-7, with TRBD1 identical over 8 bases. The CDR3 contains 12 residues. V shed 4 bases and J 7 bases; nucleotides not matched to a gene: 3. Per germline, CDR1 ENHRY and CDR2 SYGVKD. The CDR3 DNA reads as TGTGCCATCAGTGCGTGGGACAGGGAGCAGTACTTC. This codes for CAISAWDREQYF.

This chain links TRBV7-9 with TRBJ1-4; TRBD1 might be the D (6 bases). The CDR3 has 14 amino acids. V gave up 5 bases and J gave up 8 bases, with 15 bases separating them. Germline V gene sequence: CDR1 SEHNR, CDR2 FQNEAQ (reference sequence). The CDR3 protein is CASSPRRGKEKLFF. In DNA, the CDR3 is TGTGCCAGCAGCCCCCGTAGGGGGAAGGAAAAACTGTTTTTT.

The chain recombines TRBV19 with TRBJ2-5, with 9 bases identical to TRBD2. V shed 7 bases and J 5 bases; nucleotides not matched to a gene: 11. There are 15 residues in the CDR3. Germline V lookup: CDR1 LNHDA, CDR2 SQIVND (reference sequence). CDR3 nucleotide sequence: TGTGCCAGTAAAGGCGGGGGGGCTCGGTGGGAGACCCAGTACTTC. It codes for CASKGGGARWETQYF.

In its sample, this clone was seen once. V gene TRBV11-2 combines with J gene TRBJ2-7; 8 bases match TRBD1. This CDR3 is built from 14 residues. The V gene's germline CDR1 is SGHAT and CDR2 FQNNGV. J gave up 2 bases and V 0 bases, and 0 bases lay outside the gene matches. CDR3 nucleotide sequence: TGTGCCAGCAGCTTAGAACAGGGGGCCTACGAGCAGTACTTC. Amino acids: CASSLEQGAYEQYF.

CDR3 in amino acids: CAWSVLPKMVSTDTQYF. The CDR3 region has the DNA TGTGCCTGGAGTGTACTTCCAAAAATGGTGAGCACAGATACGCAGTATTTT. V gene TRBV30 combines with J gene TRBJ2-3, with D hard to call. The V end lost 0 bases, the J end lost 0 bases, and 16 bases lay between the germline ends. This CDR3 has 17 amino acids. CDR1 and CDR2 (germline): GTSNPN, SVGIG (reference sequence).

This chain links TRBV14 with TRBJ2-1, with D possibly matching TRBD2 (5 bases). The germline V gene has CDR1 SGHDN and CDR2 FVKESK. V gave up 8 bases and J gave up 8 bases, with 22 bases separating them. This CDR3 is built from 15 residues. Written as DNA, the CDR3 is TGTGCCAGCGGTTTCCGGGGAACGGCAATTGATGAGCAGTTCTTC. Translating gives CASGFRGTAIDEQFF. Full variable domain (remainder filled in from reference TRBV14 and TRBJ2-1): EAGVTQFPSHSVIEKGQTVTLRCDPISGHDNLYWYRRVMGKEIKFLLHFVKESKQDESGMPNNRFLAERTGGTYSTLKVQPAELEDSGVYFCASGFRGTAIDEQFFGPGTRLTVL.

The chain combines TRBV11-2 with TRBJ2-1; 9 bases map to TRBD2. This CDR3 contains 13 residues. Germline loops: CDR1 SGHAT, CDR2 FQNNGV. V trimming: 9 bases; J trimming: 13 bases; junction bases outside the gene matches: 13. The CDR3 DNA sequence: TGTGCCAGTCAGAATGGCGGGGGGGCTGGTCAGTTCTTC. This gives the protein CASQNGGGAGQFF.

The chain links TRBV4-1 to TRBJ2-5; 9 bases fit TRBD2. Per germline, CDR1 MGHRA and CDR2 YSYEKL. This CDR3 region has 14 residues. J lost 9 bases, V lost 0 bases, and 5 bases had no gene match. In DNA, the CDR3 is TGCGCCAGCAGCCAAGACGGCGGGGGGGAATCCCAGTACTTC. Amino acid sequence: CASSQDGGGESQYF.

DNA of the CDR3: TGTGCCAGCAGTTTAGGGCAGGGGCAAGGCTACACCTTC. Protein sequence: CASSLGQGQGYTF. The chain uses TRBV27 and TRBJ1-2; maybe TRBD1 (6 bases). V dropped 2 bases and J dropped 8 bases, with 12 bases sitting between them. The CDR3 length is 13 residues. The germline CDR1 and CDR2 sequences are MNHEY and SMNVEV (reference sequence).

The J gene is TRBJ2-2, the V gene TRBV5-4, with no clear D. V lost 0 bases to trimming and J lost 4 bases, with 10 bases between them. In germline, CDR1 is SGHNT, CDR2 YYREEE (reference sequence). The CDR3 consists of 15 residues. CDR3 sequence: CASSLDLFPTGELFF. CDR3 bases: TGTGCCAGCAGCTTGGATCTATTCCCCACCGGGGAGCTGTTTTTT.

V usage is TRBV24-1 and J usage is TRBJ1-1, with D possibly TRBD1 on 6 matching bases. The germline V gene has CDR1 KGHDR and CDR2 SFDVKD. The CDR3 totals 13 residues. Deletions cut 7 bases from V and 1 base from J, with 9 bases between. The CDR3 sequence is CATSLTGNTEAFF. In DNA form, the CDR3 reads TGTGCCACCAGCCTGACAGGGAACACTGAAGCTTTCTTT.

This rearrangement joins TRBV7-3 to TRBJ2-2, with 7 bases that match TRBD2. The V gene's germline CDR1 is SGHTA and CDR2 FQGTGA. The CDR3 extends over 16 amino acids. With V trimmed by 1 base and J by 4 bases, 6 bases remained unmatched. The CDR3: CASSLNPSGSTGELFF. Written as DNA, the CDR3 is TGTGCCAGCAGCTTAAATCCTAGCGGAAGCACCGGGGAGCTGTTTTTT.

The rearrangement uses TRBV6-4 and TRBJ1-6; D is perhaps TRBD1 (5 bases). This CDR3 region has 15 residues. The ends were cut back, 6 bases at V and 5 bases at J, with 14 bases in the middle. Germline CDR1 MRHNA, CDR2 SNTAGT. Here the CDR3 reads CASSVSDSNNSPLHF. CDR3 nucleotide sequence: TGTGCCAGCAGCGTGAGCGACAGTAATAATTCACCCCTCCACTTT.

This clone was found a few times. V usage is TRBV5-1 and J usage is TRBJ1-2, with TRBD1 matching 9 bases. The CDR3 contains 13 residues. In germline, CDR1 is SGHRS, CDR2 YFSETQ. Trimming removed 3 bases from V and 7 bases from J; junction bases left unmatched: 4. Here the CDR3 reads CASSWDRALGYTF. The CDR3 coding sequence is TGCGCCAGCAGCTGGGACAGGGCGCTTGGCTACACCTTC.

This chain joins TRBV15 and TRBJ2-7; TRBD2 matches 12 bases. With V trimmed by 3 bases and J by 2 bases, 5 bases remained unmatched. Germline V CDR1 and CDR2: LNHNV, YYDKDF (reference sequence). CDR3 length equals 16 residues. In DNA, the CDR3 is TGTGCCACCAGCAGGACCCTAGCGGGAGGGCCCTACGAGCAGTACTTC. Its translation: CATSRTLAGGPYEQYF.

The chain links TRBV5-4 to TRBJ2-2, with D possibly TRBD2 on 7 matching bases. V lost 7 bases and J 1 base, leaving 20 bases between the germline ends. The CDR3 has 17 amino acids. CDR1 is SGHNT, CDR2 YYREEE, per germline (reference sequence). As DNA, the CDR3 is TGTGCCAGCCAACCGGAGGGGGGGCCGGGGAACACCGGGGAGCTGTTTTTT. Translation gives CASQPEGGPGNTGELFF.

This chain links TRBV10-3 with TRBJ1-6; tentatively, D is TRBD1 (5 bases). Germline V lookup: CDR1 ENHRY, CDR2 SYGVKD. There are 15 residues in the CDR3. V dropped 1 base and J dropped 5 bases, with 9 bases sitting between them. CDR3 loop: CAISELGGNNSPLHF. Written as DNA, the CDR3 is TGTGCCATCAGTGAGTTGGGGGGAAATAATTCACCCCTCCACTTT.

V and J are TRBV2 and TRBJ2-5; maybe TRBD2 (6 bases). The V end was cut by 5 bases, the J end by 1 base, with 23 bases between. The CDR3 is 18 amino acids. In germline, CDR1 is SNHLY, CDR2 FYNNEI. CDR3 in amino acids: CASSTPTSYGGLQETQYF. The DNA for the CDR3 is TGTGCCAGCAGTACTCCTACTTCTTACGGGGGACTCCAAGAGACCCAGTACTTC.

This chain connects TRBV5-4 to TRBJ1-2; 9 bases are a match to TRBD1. Germline CDR1 and CDR2: SGHNT and YYREEE (reference sequence). V was clipped by 4 bases and J by 7 bases; unmatched bases: 14. The CDR3 loop spans 16 amino acids. CDR3 nucleotide sequence: TGTGCCAGCAGCCCCGGCCCCGGGACAGGGCAGAGTGGCTACACCTTC. Amino acids: CASSPGPGTGQSGYTF.

The CDR3 region has the DNA TGCGCCAGCAGCCACATGACTAGCGAGGGAGGGGACATTCAGTACTTC. It specifies CASSHMTSEGGDIQYF. V gene TRBV4-1 combines with J gene TRBJ2-4; 8 bases match TRBD2. The CDR3 contains 16 residues. Germline V CDR1 and CDR2: MGHRA, YSYEKL. Germline trimming cut 3 bases from V and 8 bases from J; bases unmatched to any gene: 12.

The CDR3 DNA follows: TGTGCCAGCAGTCGCCCGGACAGGGGGGTCACTGAAGCTTTCTTT. This encodes CASSRPDRGVTEAFF. J is TRBJ1-1 and V is TRBV6-5; 10 bases line up with TRBD1. CDR1 is MNHEY, CDR2 SVGAGI, per germline. The CDR3 is 15 amino acids. With 5 bases clipped from V and 4 bases from J, the junction kept 7 bases outside the gene matches.

V and J are TRBV18 and TRBJ1-2; tentatively, D is TRBD1 (6 bases). Trimming cost V 4 bases and J 2 bases, with 8 bases left between them. In germline, CDR1 is KGHSH, CDR2 LQKENI. The CDR3 extends over 13 amino acids. CDR3 protein: CASSLDRNYGYTF. The CDR3 bases are TGTGCCAGCTCACTCGACAGGAACTATGGCTACACCTTC.